One and the same sample provided the 25 T cell receptor beta chains below, sequenced in a study of T cell repertoires in cytomegalovirus infection. These receptors have no identified antigens. TCRdb re-analysed the reads in MiXCR, keeping a single row per CDR3 protein. The table records 750,000 to 950,000 distinct CDR3 sequences, 25% to 30% of them present only once. Sequenced here: cultured CD8+ T cells from PBMCs, sampled from culture after CMV antigen stimulation. Source of these receptors: a human donor in good health (CMV status not recorded). Some clones in this sample may be carry-over from other donors' samples.

This chain joins TRBV6-2 or TRBV6-3 and TRBJ2-3, with 7 bases matching TRBD1. CDR3 length: 15 residues. The trim removed 10 bases at V and 0 bases at J, leaving 10 bases unmatched. Germline values: CDR1 MNHEY, CDR2 SVGEGT. The CDR3 protein is CATIQDRPSTDTQYF. The CDR3 DNA reads TGTGCCACGATCCAGGACAGGCCAAGCACAGATACGCAGTATTTT.

This clonotype was picked up a small number of times. V usage is TRBV14 and J usage is TRBJ1-4, with D perhaps matching TRBD1 (5 bases). V shed 0 bases and J shed 5 bases, with 10 bases lying between them. This CDR3 spans 15 amino acids. The germline CDR1 and CDR2 sequences are SGHDN and FVKESK. The CDR3 DNA follows: TGTGCCAGCAGCCAAGAGACAGCCGGGAATGAAAAACTGTTTTTT. Its protein is CASSQETAGNEKLFF.

The chain joins TRBV10-3 to TRBJ2-1, with 9 bases lining up with TRBD1. V dropped 4 bases and J dropped 10; count of bases not matched to a gene: 11. Germline CDR1 reads ENHRY; CDR2 reads SYGVKD. The CDR3 consists of 15 residues. This CDR3 reads CAISGGQGESSEQFF. The CDR3 DNA follows: TGTGCCATCAGTGGGGGACAGGGCGAGTCCTCCGAGCAGTTCTTC.

The gene calls are TRBV5-1 and TRBJ2-2; 13 bases align to TRBD2. Germline CDR1 is SGHRS and CDR2 is YFSETQ. J lost 8 bases, V lost 2 bases, and 12 bases had no gene match. The CDR3 spans 18 residues. Written as DNA, the CDR3 is TGCGCCAGCAGCTTCGGACTAGCGGGGGCGGGCAAGGCAGGGGAGCTGTTTTTT. It specifies CASSFGLAGAGKAGELFF.

This clonotype was seen at least ten times. The chain couples TRBV12-3 or TRBV12-4 to TRBJ2-3; 10 nucleotides agree with TRBD2. J gave up 0 bases and V 4 bases, and 10 bases lay outside the gene matches. The CDR3 is 18 amino acids. CDR3 residues: CASSSHFLAGESTDTQYF. The CDR3, as DNA: TGTGCCAGCAGTTCCCATTTTCTAGCGGGGGAGAGCACAGATACGCAGTATTTT.

V is TRBV27 and J is TRBJ2-1, with 10 nucleotides matching TRBD2. The CDR3 length is 16 residues. With V trimmed by 2 bases and J by 3 bases, 4 bases remained unmatched. CDR1 is MNHEY and CDR2 is SMNVEV in the germline V gene (reference sequence). DNA of the CDR3: TGTGCCAGCAGTTTAGCTAGCGGGGGCCTCTACAATGAGCAGTTCTTC. This gives the protein CASSLASGGLYNEQFF.

Written as DNA, the CDR3 is TGTGCCAGCAGCTTATATCAAGGTACTTTGGACAATGAGCAGTTCTTC. Its translation is CASSLYQGTLDNEQFF. V gene TRBV7-8 combines with J gene TRBJ2-1; D gene unclear. Trimming took 2 bases from V and 5 from J, leaving 16 bases between them. CDR1 SGHVS and CDR2 FQNEAQ come from the germline V gene. CDR3 length: 16 amino acids.

The CDR3: CSATSGGLNPPSGTQYF. Written as DNA, the CDR3 is TGCAGCGCGACTAGCGGGGGGCTCAACCCGCCCTCGGGGACCCAGTACTTC. The genes are TRBV29-1 and TRBJ2-5; the match to TRBD2 covers 13 bases. Looked up from germline, CDR1 is SQVTM and CDR2 is ANQGSEA. This CDR3 is built from 17 residues. V was clipped by 7 bases and J by 7 bases; unmatched bases: 18.

The chain links TRBV11-2 to TRBJ2-7, with D unresolved. The CDR3 covers 14 residues. The V end lost 1 base, the J end lost 2 bases, and 9 bases lay between the germline ends. Per the germline V gene, CDR1 is SGHAT and CDR2 is FQNNGV. CDR3 amino acids: CASSLVSNAYEQYV. DNA of the CDR3: TGTGCCAGCAGCTTAGTATCGAATGCCTACGAGCAGTACGTC.

This clonotype was detected many times. V gene TRBV6-1 combines with J gene TRBJ1-6; D call uncertain. Germline V gives CDR1 MNHNS, CDR2 SASEGT. The CDR3 has 14 amino acids. V lost 3 bases and J lost 11, with 14 bases in between. The CDR3 nucleotides read TGTGCCAGCAGTGACGGACTGGCGTCGGCACCCCTCCACTTT. Translating it yields CASSDGLASAPLHF.

This clonotype was detected a few times. This sequence joins TRBV19 and TRBJ2-2; the match to TRBD1 covers 7 bases. V shed 5 bases, J shed 8 bases, and the junction held 11 bases outside the gene matches. The CDR3 length is 15 residues. Per the germline V gene, CDR1 is LNHDA and CDR2 is SQIVND (reference sequence). CDR3 DNA sequence: TGTGCCAGTAGTGCCTGGGACAGTTATTCGGGGGAGCTGTTTTTT. It codes for CASSAWDSYSGELFF. Looking up the rest from reference TRBV19 and TRBJ2-2 gives the full variable domain: DGGITQSPKYLFRKEGQNVTLSCEQNLNHDAMYWYRQDPGQGLRLIYYSQIVNDFQKGDIAEGYSVSREKKESFPLTVTSAQKNPTAFYLCASSAWDSYSGELFFGEGSRLTVL.

The table lists this clonotype with a count of one. The gene calls are TRBV5-3 and TRBJ2-1; 10 bases align to TRBD2. TRBV5-3 is placed among ORFs of uncertain function. The CDR3 extends over 17 amino acids. Losses at the gene ends were 8 bases for V and 5 bases for J; bases not matched to a gene: 16. CDR3 region: CASSPRLAGGPHNEQFF. The CDR3 region has the DNA TGTGCCAGCAGCCCTCGGTTAGCGGGGGGTCCCCACAATGAGCAGTTCTTC.

The V and J genes are TRBV6-6 and TRBJ2-7; D gene ambiguous. V was clipped by 10 bases and J by 3 bases, with 19 bases between them. The germline gives CDR1 MNHNY, CDR2 SVGAGI (reference sequence). There are 14 residues in the CDR3. In DNA form, the CDR3 reads TGTGCCACTGAAAGATACCAAATGGGCTACGAGCAGTACTTC. It is translated as CATERYQMGYEQYF.

The chain is built from TRBV6-1 and TRBJ1-5; unclear D gene. CDR1 and CDR2 (germline): MNHNS, SASEGT. The ends were cut back, 2 bases at V and 3 bases at J, with 11 bases in the middle. The CDR3 has 15 residues. This CDR3 is CASSERSLFNQPQHF. In nucleotides, the CDR3 is TGTGCCAGCAGTGAAAGGTCCCTATTCAATCAGCCCCAGCATTTT.

This clonotype has a handful of counts. The genes are TRBV27 and TRBJ2-3; 8 bases fit TRBD2. There are 14 residues in the CDR3. Germline values: CDR1 MNHEY, CDR2 SMNVEV (reference sequence). V lost 3 bases and J lost 5; bases outside the gene matches: 4. The CDR3 reads CASSLPGGLDTQYF. CDR3 coding DNA: TGTGCCAGCAGTTTGCCGGGGGGGCTAGATACGCAGTATTTT.

The rearrangement uses TRBV7-6 and TRBJ1-1; no firm D call. The CDR3 is 13 residues long. V was pared by 5 bases and J by 5 bases, with 12 bases between. Germline lookup yields CDR1 SGHVS and CDR2 FNYEAQ. The CDR3 spells CASSAQGRTEAFF. The CDR3, as DNA: TGTGCCAGCAGCGCCCAAGGGCGGACTGAAGCTTTCTTT.

This chain connects TRBV27 to TRBJ1-5, with D perhaps matching TRBD1 (5 bases). The V gene's germline CDR1 is MNHEY and CDR2 SMNVEV (reference sequence). This CDR3 comprises 14 residues. Trimming removed 4 bases from V and 5 bases from J, with 12 bases in between. The CDR3 is CASSSSGFHQPQHF. The DNA of the CDR3 is TGTGCCAGCAGTTCCTCAGGGTTTCATCAGCCCCAGCATTTT.

The V and J genes are TRBV15 and TRBJ1-1, with D unresolved. Trimming stripped 8 bases from V and 1 base from J, with 11 bases between. Germline CDR1 LNHNV, CDR2 YYDKDF (reference sequence). The CDR3 sequence is 13 residues long. As DNA, the CDR3 is TGTGCCACCGGACCCTATGGGAACACTGAAGCTTTCTTT. Protein product: CATGPYGNTEAFF.

This clonotype occurred a few times. The gene calls are TRBV27 and TRBJ1-1; D gene unclear. Per germline, CDR1 MNHEY and CDR2 SMNVEV (reference sequence). This CDR3 spans 15 amino acids. V shed 6 bases and J shed 3 bases, with 17 bases lying between them. CDR3 loop: CASRVTRGRDTEAFF. The CDR3 nucleotides read TGTGCCAGCAGGGTGACCCGGGGTCGGGACACTGAAGCTTTCTTT.

This clonotype was counted at least ten times. The chain joins TRBV12-3 or TRBV12-4 to TRBJ2-1, with D possibly being TRBD1 (5 bases). This CDR3 contains 16 residues. Trimming removed 0 bases at V and 3 bases at J, with 12 bases between. The CDR3, as DNA: TGTGCCAGCAGTTTAGCGTGGGGCGAAGACTACAATGAGCAGTTCTTC. Protein sequence: CASSLAWGEDYNEQFF.

This clonotype came up a few times. The rearrangement uses TRBV6-1 and TRBJ2-2, with 8 bases identical to TRBD2. The V and J ends lost 5 bases and 6 bases, in that order; junction bases with no gene match: 14. In germline, CDR1 is MNHNS, CDR2 SASEGT. The CDR3 is 17 amino acids. The CDR3 protein is CASSSRPGTRSAGELFF. CDR3 sequence (DNA): TGTGCCAGCAGTTCTAGGCCCGGGACTAGATCCGCCGGGGAGCTGTTTTTT.

The V gene is TRBV5-6, the J gene TRBJ2-1, with unresolved D. The CDR3 contains 14 residues. Trimming shortened V by 4 bases and J by 3 bases, and 11 bases separated the two germline ends. In germline, CDR1 is SGHDT, CDR2 YYEEEE. Here the CDR3 DNA reads TGTGCCAGCAGCGTGGGCGCTTACTACAATGAGCAGTTCTTC. It translates to CASSVGAYYNEQFF.

The rearrangement joins TRBV27 to TRBJ2-1; D unresolved. Germline V CDR1 and CDR2: MNHEY, SMNVEV (reference sequence). This CDR3 is 13 amino acids long. The V gene lost 7 bases and the J gene lost 4 bases, with 11 bases spanning the gap. CDR3 residues: CASNPPGYNEQFF. CDR3 nucleotide sequence: TGTGCCAGCAACCCCCCCGGATACAATGAGCAGTTCTTC.

Only a few counts were recorded for this clonotype. V and J are TRBV7-6 and TRBJ2-2, with a tentative D call TRBD2 (6 bases). In germline, CDR1 is SGHVS, CDR2 FNYEAQ. The CDR3 contains 15 residues. The V gene lost 5 bases and the J gene lost 4 bases, with 14 bases spanning the gap. The CDR3 nucleotides are TGTGCCAGCAGCCCCTCCGGGACTTTCACCGGGGAGCTGTTTTTT. Residues: CASSPSGTFTGELFF.

This clonotype has only a few counts. The V call is TRBV5-5, the J call TRBJ1-1, with D uncertain. Per the germline V gene, CDR1 is SGHKS and CDR2 is YYEKEE (reference sequence). Deletions cut 0 bases from V and 7 bases from J, with 10 bases between. This CDR3 has 13 residues. The CDR3 nucleotides are TGTGCCAGCAGCTTGGGACCCCCCTTTGAAGCTTTCTTT. This gives the protein CASSLGPPFEAFF.